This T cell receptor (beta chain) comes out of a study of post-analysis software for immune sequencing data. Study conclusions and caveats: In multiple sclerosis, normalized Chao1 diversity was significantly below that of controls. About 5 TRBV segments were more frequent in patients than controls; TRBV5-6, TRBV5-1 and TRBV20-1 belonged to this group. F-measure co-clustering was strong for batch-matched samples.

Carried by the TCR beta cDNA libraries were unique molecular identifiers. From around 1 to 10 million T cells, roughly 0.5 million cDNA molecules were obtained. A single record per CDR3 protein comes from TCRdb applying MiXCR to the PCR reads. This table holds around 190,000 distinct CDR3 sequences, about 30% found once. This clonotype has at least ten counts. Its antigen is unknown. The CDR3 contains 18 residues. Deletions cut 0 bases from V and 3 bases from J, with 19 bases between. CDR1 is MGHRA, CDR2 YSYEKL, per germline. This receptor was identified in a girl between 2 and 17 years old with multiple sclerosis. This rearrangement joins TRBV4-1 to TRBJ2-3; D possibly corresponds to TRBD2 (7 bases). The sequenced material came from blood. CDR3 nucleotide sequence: TGCGCCAGCAGCCAAGATGCCCCCCGAGGGGGGGCGACAGATACGCAGTATTTT. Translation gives CASSQDAPRGGATDTQYF.